This T cell receptor beta chain was obtained from a study of vaccination and CD4 T cells after COVID-19 (dated by TCRdb to the early 2020s). Looking at the study overall: Every convalescent patient had a positive nasal swab PCR test for SARS-CoV-2, with mild disease in roughly 10 patients and severe disease in one. In control cultures, a CEFX viral epitope pool was used as positive control, an HIV-1 Nef peptide pool was used as negative control, or no peptide was added. Post-COVID blood samples from convalescent patients were collected a median of 101 days after diagnosis, with a range of about 35 to 161 days. Six males and four females were included in the convalescent cohort, with two Hispanic individuals, seven Caucasians, two Asians and one multiracial person represented. Post-vaccine blood samples were taken a median of about 72 days after the second vaccine dose, with a range of about 12 to 250 days. In fewer than 12 COVID-19 convalescent patients and a handful of infection-naive healthy vaccine recipients, researchers compared the spike-specific CD4+ TCR repertoire from before mRNA vaccination with the repertoire from after. Culture stimuli were overlapping spike peptide pools from SARS-CoV-2 and from the common cold coronaviruses HCoV-NL63, HCoV-OC43 and HCoV-229E. Participants got two doses of the Pfizer-BioNTech BNT162b2 vaccine (n=8) or two doses of the Moderna mRNA-1273 vaccine (n=2). For a few convalescent patients, samples were collected at an early post-vaccination timepoint (day 14) as well as at a late post-vaccination timepoint (days 161 to 241).

What this sample's time point label stands for: late sampling 161 to 241 days after vaccination in three convalescent patients. Read against the paper, the sample's treatment or condition label means: roughly 11-day PBMC culture with coronavirus spike peptide pools or control peptides (ViraFEST assay). The ViraFEST assay was used in the study, in which antigen-specific T cells were expanded with peptide pools and expanded clonotypes were subsequently identified by TCR sequencing. The convalescent patients' positive SARS-CoV-2 PCR tests were from March to December 2020, which was before the Alpha, Beta and Delta variants emerged in the United States. Each well held fewer than 2.5 million PBMCs cultured with roughly 10 ug/ml peptide pools in IMDM containing approximately 5% human AB serum and around 10 IU/ml IL-2. Half of the culture medium was replaced with fresh IL-2-containing medium on days 3 and 7. CD4+ T cells were isolated after around ten days of culture through negative selection using the EasySep CD4+ T cell isolation kit. Ficoll-Paque Plus gradient centrifugation was used to isolate PBMCs from whole blood, and the isolated PBMCs were then either used fresh or cryopreserved at -140C. Each culture condition was generally run in triplicate wells.

Receptors were amplified or captured by PCR. TCR sequencing of DNA from cultured CD4+ T cells used the Oncomine TCR Beta short-read assay at the Johns Hopkins FTIC core. The QIAamp micro DNA kit was used to extract genomic DNA from the cultured CD4+ T cells. Oncomine TCR Beta libraries from cultured CD4+ T cells were pooled using unique dual indexes and sequenced on an Illumina iSeq 100. Processing in the source paper ran as follows. Non-productive sequences were removed, and CDR3s not starting with C, not ending with F or W, or shorter than 7 amino acids were discarded. Antigen-specific clonotypes were identified using the MANAFEST web application through comparison of peptide-stimulated wells with reference and other culture wells. For a clone to be called positive, the clone needed an FDR below 0.05, an odds ratio above 5, and a productive frequency above 0.1% in at least two of three replicate wells. Cross-reactive clonotypes were defined as significantly expanded in both SARS-CoV-2 spike wells and at least one common cold coronavirus spike condition. CDR3 homology was assessed with Levenshtein distances (stringdist) and unrooted phylogenetic trees (ape) in R version 3.6.1. TCRdb handled the public reads itself, with Q25 trimming in fastp and clone calling in MiXCR, and kept productive beta chains. Each entry merges the rows of one CDR3 protein and shows their most common DNA and genes. These V and J calls derive from TCRdb rather than the authors' analysis. This sample gives about 25,000 distinct CDR3 sequences in total; 28% of them show up just once. The ten largest make up roughly 7.1% of the sample.

Cut back by 2 bases and 5 bases, the V and J ends lie 10 bases apart. CDR1 MDHEN and CDR2 SYDVKM are derived from the germline V gene. Inclusive of the bounding cysteine and phenylalanine, the CDR3 is 14 residues long. The DNA shown is the 42-base CDR3, in frame from base 1. Points on this clonotype: Which antigen it targets is not known. No clone much larger than this one lies a single base away; base qualities are absent.

The full study reports these points: An increase in the median number of SARS-CoV-2-reactive clonotypes from approximately 23 after infection to roughly 36 after vaccination was observed, but the change was not found to be significant. Relatively few convalescent patients were included in the study, and early timepoints after natural infection were not analyzed. Among convalescent patients, a median about 86% of the SARS-CoV-2-reactive clones seen after vaccination appeared only after vaccination, which suggests priming specific to the vaccine. Of the vaccine-specific clones found in convalescent patients, nearly all (304 of 307) were mono-reactive for SARS-CoV-2 spike instead of being cross-reactive with common cold coronaviruses.

Specimen: CD4+ T cells from blood, cultured in vitro, collected about 7 months after SARS-CoV-2 vaccination. The receptor was isolated from a human donor who had recovered from COVID-19. Recombination linked TRBV28 to TRBJ2-1, with the D gene not confidently named. CDR3 reads: CASSLRSLDNEQFF. The DNA sequence reads TGTGCCAGCAGTTTACGGTCATTGGACAATGAGCAGTTCTTC.